These T cell receptor beta chains were read from a single sample in a study of T cells in Graves' hyperthyroidism and ophthalmopathy. Using its own MiXCR run on the multiplex PCR reads, TCRdb lists one record per CDR3 protein. The data show 490,000 or so distinct CDR3 sequences, less than 25% seen once. The sample consisted of blood. The receptors stem from a woman aged 70-85 years with Graves' ophthalmopathy. Each CDR3 is given with its conserved first and last residue. The D gene is left open where the match is weak. Clone size is not always given. Where it is, it says once, few, many or a class for expanded clones.

v_gene	j_gene	abundance	d_gene	CDR3aa	CDR3nt
TRBV6-5	TRBJ1-4	few	.	CASSYSGPDEKLFF	TGTGCCAGCAGTTACTCGGGGCCCGATGAAAAACTGTTTTTT
TRBV20-1	TRBJ2-5	many	TRBD2	CSAGGVQTQYF	TGCAGTGCGGGGGGGGTCCAGACCCAGTACTTC
TRBV10-3	TRBJ1-1	.	.	CAISDVDTEAFF	TGTGCCATCAGTGACGTTGACACTGAAGCTTTCTTT
TRBV4-2	TRBJ2-1	few	TRBD2	CASSSWTSGRAGNEQFF	TGTGCCAGCAGCTCCTGGACTAGCGGGAGGGCCGGGAATGAGCAGTTCTTC
TRBV11-3	TRBJ2-1	many	.	CASSLSGESLEQFF	TGTGCCAGCAGCTTATCTGGAGAGAGCTTGGAGCAGTTCTTC
TRBV19	TRBJ2-2	many	.	CASSPRGGVFGELFF	TGTGCCAGTAGTCCAAGGGGTGGGGTTTTCGGGGAGCTGTTTTTT
TRBV3-1	TRBJ1-2	few	.	CASSPTTQDGYTF	TGTGCCAGCAGCCCCACCACCCAAGATGGCTACACCTTC
TRBV20-1	TRBJ1-4	few	TRBD1	CSARDFSGRQGYEKLFF	TGCAGTGCTAGAGATTTTAGTGGGAGACAGGGTTATGAAAAACTGTTTTTT
TRBV20-1	TRBJ1-6	.	TRBD1	CSARVRQGSNSPLHF	TGCAGTGCTAGAGTTCGACAGGGATCTAATTCACCCCTCCACTTT
TRBV12-5	TRBJ2-3	.	TRBD1	CASGKGASDTQYF	TGTGCTAGTGGGAAGGGGGCCTCAGATACGCAGTATTTT
TRBV20-1	TRBJ2-3	few	TRBD2	CSAHRLAGNMDTQYF	TGCAGTGCTCACAGACTAGCGGGGAACATGGATACGCAGTATTTT
TRBV2	TRBJ2-2	few	.	CASSVMGRGQMNTGELFF	TGTGCCAGCAGTGTGATGGGAAGAGGACAGATGAACACCGGGGAGCTGTTTTTT
TRBV28	TRBJ1-2	many	TRBD1	CASSPPPDRGGGYTF	TGTGCCAGCAGTCCTCCGCCCGACAGGGGTGGTGGCTACACCTTC
TRBV28	TRBJ1-3	.	.	CASSLPLPGNTIYF	TGTGCCAGCAGTCTCCCCCTACCTGGAAACACCATATATTTT
TRBV7-2	TRBJ2-5	.	TRBD1	CASSLKGQGAGETQYF	TGTGCCAGCAGCTTAAAAGGACAGGGGGCGGGAGAGACCCAGTACTTC
TRBV18	TRBJ1-6	few	TRBD1	CASSPPGTGGPDSPLHF	TGTGCCAGCTCACCACCGGGGACAGGGGGCCCTGATTCACCCCTCCACTTT
TRBV12-3/TRBV12-4	TRBJ2-1	.	.	CASSSSKKQFF	TGTGCCAGCAGTTCCTCTAAGAAGCAGTTCTTC
TRBV18	TRBJ1-2	once	.	CASSPAGSYYGYTF	TGTGCCAGCTCACCGGCTGGGTCGTACTATGGCTACACCTTC
TRBV5-6	TRBJ1-1	.	.	CASSSGRRDTEAFF	TGTGCCAGCAGCTCCGGTCGAAGGGACACTGAAGCTTTCTTT
TRBV6-1	TRBJ1-3	few	.	CASSFHRSAFSGNTIYF	TGTGCCAGCAGTTTCCACCGCTCAGCGTTCTCTGGAAACACCATATATTTT
TRBV10-3	TRBJ2-7	.	.	CAISHRVSDEQYF	TGTGCCATCAGTCACAGGGTCTCAGACGAGCAGTACTTC
TRBV11-2	TRBJ1-1	many	TRBD1	CASSLTGGTEAFF	TGTGCCAGCAGTTTGACAGGGGGCACTGAAGCTTTCTTT
TRBV5-1	TRBJ2-7	few	TRBD2	CASSLEASGFYEQYF	TGCGCCAGCAGCTTGGAGGCTAGCGGCTTTTACGAGCAGTACTTC
TRBV5-6	TRBJ1-2	.	.	CASSLEGFGYGYTF	TGTGCCAGCAGCTTGGAGGGTTTTGGCTATGGCTACACCTTC
TRBV6-1	TRBJ1-1	many	TRBD1	CASSIYRGNTEAFF	TGTGCCAGCAGCATCTACAGGGGAAACACTGAAGCTTTCTTT
TRBV28	TRBJ1-6	few	TRBD1	CASSLRQGPNSPLHF	TGTGCCAGCAGTCTCCGACAGGGTCCAAATTCACCCCTCCACTTT
TRBV7-9	TRBJ1-1	.	.	CASSLRAGVNTEAFF	TGTGCCAGCAGCTTAAGGGCAGGGGTGAACACTGAAGCTTTCTTT
TRBV7-2	TRBJ2-2	many	.	CASSLNRRNTGELFF	TGTGCCAGCAGCTTAAACAGGAGGAACACCGGGGAGCTGTTTTTT
TRBV30	TRBJ1-1	few	.	CASFGVTEAFF	TGTGCCTCATTTGGGGTCACTGAAGCTTTCTTT
TRBV9	TRBJ1-2	.	.	CASSAAQGRGYTF	TGTGCCAGCAGCGCCGCACAGGGTAGAGGCTACACCTTC
TRBV28	TRBJ2-3	.	TRBD1	CASSLRTGGPDTQYF	TGTGCCAGCAGTTTAAGGACAGGGGGACCAGATACGCAGTATTTT
TRBV12-5	TRBJ2-1	once	TRBD1	CASGFGTGDYEQFF	TGTGCTAGTGGTTTTGGGACAGGGGACTATGAGCAGTTCTTC
TRBV5-5	TRBJ2-1	few	.	CASSLVPSESYNEQFF	TGTGCCAGCAGCTTGGTGCCTAGCGAGTCCTACAATGAGCAGTTCTTC
TRBV12-3/TRBV12-4	TRBJ2-3	few	TRBD2	CASNLAGSPADTQYF	TGTGCCAGCAATCTAGCGGGCTCTCCTGCGGATACGCAGTATTTT
TRBV2	TRBJ2-7	.	TRBD2	CASRTGLAGSYEQYF	TGTGCCAGCAGAACCGGACTAGCGGGTTCCTACGAGCAGTACTTC
TRBV29-1	TRBJ2-5	.	.	CSVGQALYETQYF	TGCAGCGTTGGACAGGCCCTCTATGAGACCCAGTACTTC
TRBV5-1	TRBJ2-7	few	TRBD2	CASSQSGGSSYEQYF	TGCGCCAGCAGTCAGAGCGGGGGTAGCTCCTACGAGCAGTACTTC
TRBV7-9	TRBJ2-7	.	TRBD2	CASSSAGDHTREQYF	TGTGCCAGCAGCTCCGCGGGGGATCATACTCGGGAGCAGTACTTC
TRBV28	TRBJ2-7	.	.	CASSYSQGLNLGEQYF	TGTGCCAGCAGTTACTCGCAGGGGCTCAACTTGGGGGAGCAGTACTTC
TRBV28	TRBJ2-2	few	TRBD2	CASSLGLAGDRELFF	TGTGCCAGCAGTTTGGGGCTAGCGGGAGACCGGGAGCTGTTTTTT
TRBV5-1	TRBJ2-1	.	.	CASSLQVDSYNEQLF	TGCGCCAGCAGCTTGCAGGTAGACTCCTACAATGAGCAGCTCTTC
TRBV20-1	TRBJ2-7	.	.	CSANDYEQYF	TGCAGTGCTAACGACTACGAGCAGTACTTC
TRBV15	TRBJ2-4	.	.	CATSRDPTPLAKNIQYF	TGTGCCACCAGCAGAGATCCAACTCCCTTGGCCAAAAACATTCAGTACTTC
TRBV3-1	TRBJ1-1	once	.	CASSQGSGGDAFF	TGTGCCAGCAGCCAGGGTAGTGGAGGGGACGCTTTCTTT
TRBV19	TRBJ1-1	.	.	CASSSLEGFVNTEAFF	TGTGCCAGTAGCTCATTAGAGGGGTTCGTGAACACTGAAGCTTTCTTT
TRBV7-3	TRBJ2-1	.	TRBD2	CASSLSGSRFNEQFF	TGTGCCAGCAGCTTAAGCGGGAGCCGATTCAATGAGCAGTTCTTC
TRBV27	TRBJ1-2	.	.	CASTLRVGYGYTF	TGTGCCAGCACCCTGAGGGTTGGCTATGGCTACACCTTC
TRBV2	TRBJ1-1	few	TRBD1	CASSNPRGQGVEESTEAFF	TGTGCCAGCAGTAACCCCCGGGGACAGGGAGTCGAAGAGAGCACTGAAGCTTTCTTT